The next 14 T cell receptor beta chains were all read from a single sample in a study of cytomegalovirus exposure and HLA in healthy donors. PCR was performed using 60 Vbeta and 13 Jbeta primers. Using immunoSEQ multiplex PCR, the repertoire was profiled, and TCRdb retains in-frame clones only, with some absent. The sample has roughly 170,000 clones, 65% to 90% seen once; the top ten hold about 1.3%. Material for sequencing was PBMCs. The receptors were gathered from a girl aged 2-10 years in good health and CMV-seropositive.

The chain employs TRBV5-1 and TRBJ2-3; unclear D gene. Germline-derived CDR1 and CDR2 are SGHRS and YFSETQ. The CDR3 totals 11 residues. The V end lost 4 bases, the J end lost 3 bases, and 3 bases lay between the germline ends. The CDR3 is CASSETDTQYF. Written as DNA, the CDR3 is TGCGCCAGCAGCGAGACAGATACGCAGTATTTT.

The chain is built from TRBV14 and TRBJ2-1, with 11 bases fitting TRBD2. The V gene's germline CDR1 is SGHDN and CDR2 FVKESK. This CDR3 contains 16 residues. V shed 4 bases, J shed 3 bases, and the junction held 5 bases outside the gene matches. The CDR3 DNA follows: TGTGCCAGCAGCCGAACCGGGACTAGCGGCTACAATGAGCAGTTCTTC. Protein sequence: CASSRTGTSGYNEQFF.

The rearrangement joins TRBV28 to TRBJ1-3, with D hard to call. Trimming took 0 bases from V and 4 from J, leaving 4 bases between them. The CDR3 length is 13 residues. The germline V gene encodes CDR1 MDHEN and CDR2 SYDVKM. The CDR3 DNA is TGTGCCAGCAGTTTATGGTCAGGAAACACCATATATTTT. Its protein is CASSLWSGNTIYF.

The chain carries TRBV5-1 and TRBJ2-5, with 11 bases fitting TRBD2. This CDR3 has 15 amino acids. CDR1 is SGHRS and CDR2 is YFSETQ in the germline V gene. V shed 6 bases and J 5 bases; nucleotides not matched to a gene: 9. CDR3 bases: TGCGCCAGCACCCAACTAGCGGGAGTTAAGGAGACCCAGTACTTC. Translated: CASTQLAGVKETQYF.

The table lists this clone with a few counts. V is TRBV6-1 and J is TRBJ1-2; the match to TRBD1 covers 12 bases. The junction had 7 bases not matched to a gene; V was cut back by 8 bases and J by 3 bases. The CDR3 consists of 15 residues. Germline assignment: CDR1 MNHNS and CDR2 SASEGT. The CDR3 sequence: CASHRDRGLDYGYTF. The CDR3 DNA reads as TGTGCCAGCCACCGGGACAGGGGGCTCGACTATGGCTACACCTTC.

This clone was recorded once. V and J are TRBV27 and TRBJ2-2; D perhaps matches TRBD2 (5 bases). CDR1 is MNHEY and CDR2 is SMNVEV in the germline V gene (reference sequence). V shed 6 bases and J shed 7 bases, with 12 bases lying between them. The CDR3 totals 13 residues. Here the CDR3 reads CASSPRDIGELFF. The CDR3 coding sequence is TGTGCCAGCAGCCCCCGGGATATCGGGGAGCTGTTTTTT.

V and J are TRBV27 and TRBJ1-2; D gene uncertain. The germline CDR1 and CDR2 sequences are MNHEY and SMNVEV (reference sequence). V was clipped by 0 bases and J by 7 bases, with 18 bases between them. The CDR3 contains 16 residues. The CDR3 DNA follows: TGTGCCAGCAGTTTATCTTCCATTCCCTATCTCTCTGGCTACACCTTC. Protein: CASSLSSIPYLSGYTF.

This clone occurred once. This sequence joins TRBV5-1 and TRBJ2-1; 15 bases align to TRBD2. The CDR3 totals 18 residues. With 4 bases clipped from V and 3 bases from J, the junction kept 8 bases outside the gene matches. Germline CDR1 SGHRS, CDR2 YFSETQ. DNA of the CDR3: TGCGCCAGCAGCAAGGGACTAGCGGGGGGCCCTAACTACAATGAGCAGTTCTTC. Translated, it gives CASSKGLAGGPNYNEQFF.

The CDR3 DNA reads as TGTGCCTGGACACCGGGACTTGGAAGTTCACCCCTCCACTTT. Translation gives CAWTPGLGSSPLHF. The gene calls are TRBV30 and TRBJ1-6, with D maybe TRBD1 (5 bases). The CDR3 spans 14 residues. Germline V gene data show CDR1 as GTSNPN and CDR2 as SVGIG (reference sequence). V dropped 4 bases and J dropped 9 bases, with 16 bases sitting between them.

CDR3 nucleotide sequence: TGTGCCAGCAGACGGACTAGCGGGACCAAAAACATTCAGTACTTC. It translates to CASRRTSGTKNIQYF. The chain has TRBV6-1 and TRBJ2-4, with TRBD2 identical over 12 bases. The CDR3 loop spans 15 amino acids. In germline, CDR1 is MNHNS, CDR2 SASEGT. After removal of 6 bases from V and 2 bases from J, the junction contained 2 bases not matched to a gene.

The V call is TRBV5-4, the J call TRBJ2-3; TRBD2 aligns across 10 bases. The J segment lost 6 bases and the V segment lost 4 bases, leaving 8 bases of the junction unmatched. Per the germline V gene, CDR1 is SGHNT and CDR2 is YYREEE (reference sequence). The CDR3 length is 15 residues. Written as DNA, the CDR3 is TGTGCCAGCAGCACTCAGCGGGGGGGCCGGGATACGCAGTATTTT. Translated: CASSTQRGGRDTQYF.

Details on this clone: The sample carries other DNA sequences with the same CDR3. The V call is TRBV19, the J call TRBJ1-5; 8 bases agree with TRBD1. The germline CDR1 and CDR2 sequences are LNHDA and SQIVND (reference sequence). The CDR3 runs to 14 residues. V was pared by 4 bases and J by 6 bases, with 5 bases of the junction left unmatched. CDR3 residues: CASSRGQGGQPQHF. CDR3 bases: TGTGCCAGTAGTAGAGGACAGGGTGGTCAGCCCCAGCATTTT. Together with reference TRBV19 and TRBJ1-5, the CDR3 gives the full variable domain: DGGITQSPKYLFRKEGQNVTLSCEQNLNHDAMYWYRQDPGQGLRLIYYSQIVNDFQKGDIAEGYSVSREKKESFPLTVTSAQKNPTAFYLCASSRGQGGQPQHFGDGTRLSIL.

The CDR3 protein is CASSSHRDTLYEQYF. The CDR3 coding sequence is TGTGCCAGCAGCTCCCACCGGGACACGCTCTACGAGCAGTACTTC. The chain links TRBV7-2 to TRBJ2-7; tentative D call: TRBD1 (6 bases). V lost 4 bases and J lost 3, with 16 bases in between. This CDR3 spans 15 amino acids. Germline V CDR1 and CDR2: SGHTA, FQGNSA.

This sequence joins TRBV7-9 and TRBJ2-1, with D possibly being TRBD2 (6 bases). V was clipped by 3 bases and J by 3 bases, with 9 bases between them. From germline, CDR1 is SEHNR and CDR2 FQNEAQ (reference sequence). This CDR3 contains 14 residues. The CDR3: CASSFRLDYNEQFF. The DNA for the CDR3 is TGTGCCAGCAGCTTCAGACTAGACTACAATGAGCAGTTCTTC.